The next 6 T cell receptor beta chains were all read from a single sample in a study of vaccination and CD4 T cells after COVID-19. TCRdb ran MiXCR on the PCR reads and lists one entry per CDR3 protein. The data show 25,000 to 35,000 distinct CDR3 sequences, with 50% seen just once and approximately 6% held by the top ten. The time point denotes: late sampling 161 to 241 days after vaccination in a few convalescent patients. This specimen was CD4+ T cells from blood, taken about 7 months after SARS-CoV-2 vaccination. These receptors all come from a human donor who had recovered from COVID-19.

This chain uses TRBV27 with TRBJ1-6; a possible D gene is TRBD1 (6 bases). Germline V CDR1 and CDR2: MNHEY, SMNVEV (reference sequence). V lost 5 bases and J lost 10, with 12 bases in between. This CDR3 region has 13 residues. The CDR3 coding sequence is TGTGCCAGCAGTCACAGGGATGCGTCACCCCTCCACTTT. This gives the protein CASSHRDASPLHF.

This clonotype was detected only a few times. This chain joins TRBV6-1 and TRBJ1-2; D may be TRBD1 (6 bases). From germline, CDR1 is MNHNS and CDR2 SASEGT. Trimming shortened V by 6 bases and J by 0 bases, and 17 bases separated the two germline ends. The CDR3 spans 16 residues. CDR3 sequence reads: CASRMDGTPTNYGYTF. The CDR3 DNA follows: TGTGCCAGCAGGATGGACGGGACACCAACTAACTATGGCTACACCTTC.

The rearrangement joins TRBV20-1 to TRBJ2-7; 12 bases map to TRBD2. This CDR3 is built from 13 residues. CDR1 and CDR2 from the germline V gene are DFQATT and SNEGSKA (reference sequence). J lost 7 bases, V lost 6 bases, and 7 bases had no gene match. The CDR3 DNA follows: TGCAGTGCCACTAGCGGGAGGTCGGGGGAGCAGTACTTC. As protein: CSATSGRSGEQYF.

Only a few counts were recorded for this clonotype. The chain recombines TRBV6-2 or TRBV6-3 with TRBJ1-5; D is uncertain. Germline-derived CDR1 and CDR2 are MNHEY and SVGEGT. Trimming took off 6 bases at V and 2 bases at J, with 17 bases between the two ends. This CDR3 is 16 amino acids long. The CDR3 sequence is CASRPYDILGNQPQHF. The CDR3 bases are TGTGCCAGCAGACCGTACGACATCCTAGGCAATCAGCCCCAGCATTTT.

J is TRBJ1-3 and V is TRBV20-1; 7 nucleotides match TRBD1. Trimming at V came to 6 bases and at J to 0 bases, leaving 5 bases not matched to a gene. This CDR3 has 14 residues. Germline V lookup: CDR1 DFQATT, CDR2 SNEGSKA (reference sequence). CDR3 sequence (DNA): TGCAGTGCCACCCAGGGGGTCTCTGGAAACACCATATATTTT. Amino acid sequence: CSATQGVSGNTIYF.

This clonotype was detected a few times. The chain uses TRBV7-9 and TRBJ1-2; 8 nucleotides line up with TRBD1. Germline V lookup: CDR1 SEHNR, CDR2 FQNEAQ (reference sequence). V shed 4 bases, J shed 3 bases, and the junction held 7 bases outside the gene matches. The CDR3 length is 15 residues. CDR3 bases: TGTGCCAGCAGCTGGGGCAGGGGGCTCGACTATGGCTACACCTTC. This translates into CASSWGRGLDYGYTF.